The 29 T cell receptor beta chains given below trace back to one sample, sequenced in a study of T cell responses to AZD1222 COVID-19 vaccine. Clones were sequenced by immunoSEQ multiplex PCR, and TCRdb holds only the in-frame ones, with some missing. The sample lists some 96,000 clones, roughly 90% occurring once. The specimen comprised peripheral blood, sampled on day 0 of AZD1222 vaccination. These receptors originate from an adult in good health.

The rearrangement links TRBV27 to TRBJ2-2, with D uncertain. CDR1 is MNHEY and CDR2 is SMNVEV in the germline V gene (reference sequence). V gave up 4 bases and J gave up 4 bases, with 7 bases separating them. The CDR3 consists of 13 residues. The CDR3: CASSSTSTGELFF. The CDR3 DNA is TGTGCCAGCAGTTCCACGAGCACCGGGGAGCTGTTTTTT.

This clone was counted once. The genes are TRBV6-5 and TRBJ1-3; D remains unclear. Germline V gives CDR1 MNHEY, CDR2 SVGAGI. This CDR3 is built from 14 residues. V lost 7 bases and J 3 bases, leaving 13 bases between the germline ends. CDR3 nucleotides: TGTGCCAGCAACCCCGACGGAGTTGGAAACACCATATATTTT. It is translated as CASNPDGVGNTIYF.

The V gene is TRBV10-3, the J gene TRBJ1-1; 9 nucleotides match TRBD1. J was trimmed by 2 bases and V by 8 bases; bases with no gene match: 3. Per germline, CDR1 ENHRY and CDR2 SYGVKD. The CDR3 totals 13 residues. The CDR3, as DNA: TGTGCCATCGGGGACAGGGATAACACTGAAGCTTTCTTT. Encoded protein: CAIGDRDNTEAFF.

The chain recombines TRBV5-1 with TRBJ2-3; D tentatively reads TRBD1 or TRBD2 (5 bases each). The CDR3 is 15 amino acids. The V gene's germline CDR1 is SGHRS and CDR2 YFSETQ. Trimming left V 4 bases short and J 1 base short, with 13 bases between. In nucleotides, the CDR3 is TGCGCCAGCAGCGTAGGGGCGCGGGGCACAGATACGCAGTATTTT. As protein: CASSVGARGTDTQYF.

This clone has a single count. The CDR3 DNA is TGTGCCAGCAGCTCCCTCAGGGGGCGGACAACTAATGAAAAACTGTTTTTT. It yields the protein CASSSLRGRTTNEKLFF. The chain joins TRBV11-2 to TRBJ1-4, with 8 bases matching TRBD1. Germline CDR1 and CDR2: SGHAT and FQNNGV. The CDR3 totals 17 residues. The V gene end was trimmed by 4 bases and the J gene end by 0 bases; junction bases not matched to a gene: 7.

This clone was found once. The V gene is TRBV4-2, the J gene TRBJ2-1, with D tentatively TRBD1 (6 bases). CDR1 is LGHNA, CDR2 YNFKEQ, per germline. This CDR3 is built from 15 residues. V lost 2 bases and J 4 bases, leaving 12 bases between the germline ends. CDR3 in DNA: TGTGCCAGCAGCCAACCGGACAGAGAATACAATGAGCAGTTCTTC. Translation gives CASSQPDREYNEQFF.

The rearrangement joins TRBV14 to TRBJ2-1, with TRBD2 identical over 12 bases. J gave up 8 bases and V 4 bases, and 12 bases lay outside the gene matches. Germline loops: CDR1 SGHDN, CDR2 FVKESK. The CDR3 consists of 17 residues. The CDR3 sequence: CASSPGLAGRGPHEQFF. As DNA, the CDR3 is TGTGCCAGCAGCCCCGGACTAGCGGGGAGGGGACCCCATGAGCAGTTCTTC.

The gene calls are TRBV10-3 and TRBJ2-3, with D possibly matching TRBD1 (6 bases). The V end lost 5 bases, the J end lost 6 bases, and 12 bases lay between the germline ends. This CDR3 contains 13 residues. Germline values: CDR1 ENHRY, CDR2 SYGVKD. The CDR3: CAISIQGRDTQYF. CDR3 DNA: TGTGCCATCAGTATACAGGGTCGCGATACGCAGTATTTT.

The rearrangement links TRBV6-4 to TRBJ2-7, with a possible D match to TRBD2 (6 bases). The CDR3 contains 17 residues. The germline V gene has CDR1 MRHNA and CDR2 SNTAGT. The V and J ends lost 2 bases and 12 bases respectively, with 29 bases between them. The CDR3 spells CASSDRGLVLNTQGGYF. CDR3 bases: TGTGCCAGCAGTGACCGGGGTTTGGTCTTAAATACCCAGGGAGGGTACTTC.

This chain connects TRBV29-1 to TRBJ1-5; tentatively, D is TRBD1 (6 bases). CDR1 SQVTM and CDR2 ANQGSEA come from the germline V gene. The CDR3 extends over 13 amino acids. The ends were cut back, 7 bases at V and 0 bases at J, with 10 bases in the middle. CDR3: CSAYRVSNQPQHF. The CDR3 DNA reads as TGCAGCGCATACAGGGTTAGCAATCAGCCCCAGCATTTT.

This clone has only a few counts. The chain employs TRBV10-3 and TRBJ2-7; D remains unclear. Per the germline V gene, CDR1 is ENHRY and CDR2 is SYGVKD. The CDR3 has 13 residues. V lost 8 bases, J lost 5 bases, and 16 bases lay in between. Here the CDR3 reads CAIASEELNEQYF. The CDR3 bases are TGTGCCATCGCCTCCGAGGAGCTGAACGAGCAGTACTTC.

The chain combines TRBV30 with TRBJ2-5, with 9 bases fitting TRBD1. Germline loops: CDR1 GTSNPN, CDR2 SVGIG (reference sequence). The J segment lost 5 bases and the V segment lost 5 bases, leaving 9 bases of the junction unmatched. The CDR3 is 14 residues long. The CDR3 reads CAWAKPGTGETQYF. The CDR3 DNA is TGTGCCTGGGCTAAACCCGGGACAGGGGAGACCCAGTACTTC.

The J gene is TRBJ2-3, the V gene TRBV6-5, with D perhaps TRBD1 or TRBD2 (5 bases each). Germline CDR1 reads MNHEY; CDR2 reads SVGAGI. This CDR3 is built from 15 residues. V gave up 4 bases and J gave up 6 bases, with 17 bases separating them. In DNA, the CDR3 is TGTGCCAGCAGTTCGGACCCGGGGCCAGGGGATACGCAGTATTTT. Residues: CASSSDPGPGDTQYF.

The V call is TRBV3-1 (or the pseudogene TRBV3-2), the J call TRBJ2-3; 8 nucleotides agree with TRBD2. This CDR3 spans 16 amino acids. The V and J ends lost 4 bases and 0 bases, in that order; junction bases with no gene match: 6. The germline gives CDR1 LGHDT, CDR2 YNNKEL (reference sequence). CDR3 bases: TGTGCCAGCAGCCCCCGACTAGCGTCTAGCACAGATACGCAGTATTTT. This codes for CASSPRLASSTDTQYF.

This clone was found once. The rearrangement links TRBV27 to TRBJ1-6; 7 bases align to TRBD1. Per germline, CDR1 MNHEY and CDR2 SMNVEV (reference sequence). The V segment lost 4 bases and the J segment 2 bases; nucleotides outside the gene matches: 8. This CDR3 is 17 amino acids long. The CDR3 reads CASSSYRGVAYNSPLHF. The CDR3 coding sequence is TGTGCCAGCAGTTCGTACAGGGGTGTTGCCTATAATTCACCCCTCCACTTT.

The chain has TRBV4-2 and TRBJ2-3; 7 nucleotides match TRBD2. Unmatched junction bases numbered 6, after V lost 4 bases and J lost 2 bases. Germline CDR1 reads LGHNA; CDR2 reads YNFKEQ. The CDR3 is 15 amino acids. As DNA, the CDR3 is TGTGCCAGCAGCCCACGAAGCGGGGACACAGATACGCAGTATTTT. It translates to CASSPRSGDTDTQYF.

The V and J genes are TRBV5-1 and TRBJ1-4, with D uncertain. The CDR3 has 14 residues. Germline V gene data show CDR1 as SGHRS and CDR2 as YFSETQ. V shed 2 bases and J shed 8 bases, with 13 bases lying between them. The DNA of the CDR3 is TGCGCCAGCAGCTTAATCAATCCGGGAGAAAAACTGTTTTTT. It yields the protein CASSLINPGEKLFF.

In its sample, this clone was seen once. The V gene is TRBV9, the J gene TRBJ1-6; maybe TRBD1 (6 bases). The CDR3 length is 15 residues. Germline CDR1 and CDR2: SGDLS and YYNGEE. The V end lost 0 bases, the J end lost 9 bases, and 13 bases lay between the germline ends. The CDR3 DNA reads TGTGCCAGCAGCGTAGCACCAGGGGCAGGTTCACCCCTCCACTTT. Protein product: CASSVAPGAGSPLHF.

The chain recombines TRBV23-1 with TRBJ1-4; perhaps TRBD1 as D (6 bases). TRBV23-1 is classed as an ORF, of uncertain function. There are 14 residues in the CDR3. Trimming shortened V by 11 bases and J by 0 bases, and 13 bases separated the two germline ends. The DNA of the CDR3 is TGCGCCGTCCGGGGGGCCGCAACTAATGAAAAACTGTTTTTT. Encoded protein: CAVRGAATNEKLFF.

The rearrangement links TRBV3-1 (or the pseudogene TRBV3-2) to TRBJ1-2, with 7 bases matching TRBD1. CDR1 is LGHDT and CDR2 is YNNKEL in the germline V gene (reference sequence). The CDR3 length is 13 residues. J was trimmed by 12 bases and V by 4 bases; bases with no gene match: 11. CDR3 sequence reads: CASSRLPGGGDTF. The CDR3 bases are TGTGCCAGCAGCCGACTGCCGGGAGGGGGCGACACCTTC.

The genes are TRBV27 and TRBJ2-1; 12 positions agree with TRBD2. CDR3 size: 15 residues. The V segment lost 3 bases and the J segment 7 bases; nucleotides outside the gene matches: 4. Germline V gene lookup returns CDR1 MNHEY and CDR2 SMNVEV (reference sequence). CDR3 sequence reads: CASSLTSGSQNEQFF. The CDR3 coding sequence is TGTGCCAGCAGTTTGACTAGCGGGAGTCAAAATGAGCAGTTCTTC.

This clone has just a few counts. The CDR3 protein is CASSQEMGEAYEQYF. In DNA, the CDR3 is TGCGCCAGCAGCCAAGAGATGGGGGAAGCCTACGAGCAGTACTTC. This rearrangement joins TRBV4-1 to TRBJ2-7, with D perhaps TRBD1 or TRBD2 (5 bases each). V was pared by 0 bases and J by 2 bases, with 11 bases between. The CDR3 runs to 15 residues. Germline V gives CDR1 MGHRA, CDR2 YSYEKL.

The genes are TRBV18 and TRBJ1-1, with D possibly matching TRBD1 (6 bases). The CDR3 spans 15 residues. Germline values: CDR1 KGHSH, CDR2 LQKENI. The V and J ends lost 0 bases and 3 bases respectively, with 11 bases between them. CDR3 protein: CASSPPSRGDTEAFF. CDR3 nucleotide sequence: TGTGCCAGCTCACCACCTTCCAGGGGTGACACTGAAGCTTTCTTT.

The chain recombines TRBV20-1 with TRBJ2-3, with D maybe TRBD1 (6 bases). The CDR3 consists of 11 residues. CDR1 DFQATT and CDR2 SNEGSKA come from the germline V gene (reference sequence). Between the trimmed V and J ends, which lost 6 bases and 5 bases, there was a span of 9 bases. The CDR3 nucleotides read TGCAGTGCGGACAGTTTAGATACGCAGTATTTT. This translates into CSADSLDTQYF.

Note on this clone: The junction differs from germline at one of its ends, possibly a read error. The rearrangement uses TRBV7-9 and TRBJ1-2; 12 positions match TRBD1. The CDR3 length is 15 residues. CDR1 SEHNR and CDR2 FQNEAQ come from the germline V gene (reference sequence). CDR3 DNA sequence: TGTGCCAGCAGCCCCTTGGGACAGGGGGCGCGTGATTGTGTCTTC. Protein: CASSPLGQGARDCVF.

The V call is TRBV30, the J call TRBJ1-1; TRBD1 might be the D (6 bases). This CDR3 contains 14 residues. Germline loops: CDR1 GTSNPN, CDR2 SVGIG (reference sequence). Deletions cut 2 bases from V and 1 base from J, with 11 bases between. CDR3 bases: TGTGCCTGGAGTAAGGTGACAGGGAACACTGAAGCTTTCTTT. It is translated as CAWSKVTGNTEAFF.

The chain couples TRBV3-1 (or the pseudogene TRBV3-2) to TRBJ2-3; D is ambiguous. This CDR3 region has 16 residues. Germline V gene sequence: CDR1 LGHDT, CDR2 YNNKEL (reference sequence). The V end was cut by 0 bases, the J end by 6 bases, with 16 bases between. CDR3 amino acids: CASSQDHGPTVDTQYF. The CDR3 bases are TGTGCCAGCAGCCAAGATCACGGGCCCACGGTGGATACGCAGTATTTT.

The chain couples TRBV3-1 (or the pseudogene TRBV3-2) to TRBJ2-7, with D hard to call. V dropped 1 base and J dropped 0 bases, with 10 bases sitting between them. Germline V gene lookup returns CDR1 LGHDT and CDR2 YNNKEL (reference sequence). The CDR3 is made up of 15 amino acids. The CDR3 nucleotides are TGTGCCAGCAGCCAAGTGGTTAAGACCTCCTACGAGCAGTACTTC. Amino acids: CASSQVVKTSYEQYF.

This chain links TRBV6-4 with TRBJ2-3, with 12 nucleotides matching TRBD2. Germline CDR1 and CDR2: MRHNA and SNTAGT. The CDR3 is 15 residues long. The trim removed 3 bases at V and 4 bases at J, leaving 2 bases unmatched. As DNA, the CDR3 is TGTGCCAGCAGTGAACTAGCGGGGGGTCCAGATACGCAGTATTTT. It translates to CASSELAGGPDTQYF.